Below, one T cell receptor beta chain is given with its context. Its antigen is currently unknown. The data stem from a study of T cell responses to AZD1222 COVID-19 vaccine. The repertoire was sequenced with immunoSEQ multiplex PCR; TCRdb's copy has only in-frame clones and lacks some. The sample has approximately 150,000 clones; around 90% are singletons. V was clipped by 5 bases and J by 5 bases, with 10 bases between them. This CDR3 has 13 residues. The germline V gene has CDR1 LNHDA and CDR2 SQIVND (reference sequence). General study results and limits: Nearly half of unique spike-specific TCRs reportedly avoided B.1.351 and B.1.1.7 mutated regions.

This TCR derives from an adult who received the AZD1222 COVID-19 vaccine. The sequences come from peripheral blood, collected 28 days after the second AZD1222 dose. The chain recombines TRBV19 with TRBJ2-1; D call uncertain. The CDR3 protein is CASSWQEDNEQFF. The CDR3 DNA reads TGTGCCAGTAGTTGGCAGGAAGACAATGAGCAGTTCTTC. The whole variable domain, filled in from reference TRBV19 and TRBJ2-1, reads DGGITQSPKYLFRKEGQNVTLSCEQNLNHDAMYWYRQDPGQGLRLIYYSQIVNDFQKGDIAEGYSVSREKKESFPLTVTSAQKNPTAFYLCASSWQEDNEQFFGPGTRLTVL.